Listed below are T cell receptor beta chains from one sample, sequenced in a study of vaccination effects on CD4 cells after COVID-19. Clones were read by immunoSEQ multiplex PCR, and TCRdb kept only the in-frame ones, dropping some. Here the sample spans nearly 35,000 clones, approximately 73% being singletons. No antigen is known for these receptors. The sequencing here drew on CD4+ T cells from PBMCs cultured with HCoV-OC43 spike peptides, taken before COVID-19 vaccination. These receptors all come from a human donor who received a COVID-19 vaccine. The CDR3 runs from the conserved cysteine through the conserved F or W. A D gene is named only where the DNA matches it firmly. Rows may omit the clone size; those that give it use once, few, many or a size class.

v_call: TRBV6-5
clone_size: .
j_call: TRBJ1-2
d_call: .
cdr3_nt: TGTGCCAGCAGTCCGGGGCTAGGCTACACCTTC
cdr3_aa: CASSPGLGYTF

v_call: TRBV11-3
clone_size: once
j_call: TRBJ2-1
d_call: .
cdr3_nt: TGTGCCAGCAGCCCCGGGACGGGACTGAGCTCCTACAATGAGCAGTTCTTC
cdr3_aa: CASSPGTGLSSYNEQFF

v_call: TRBV5-1
clone_size: .
j_call: TRBJ2-1
d_call: .
cdr3_nt: TGCGCCAGCAGCTTGGAGGGAATTGAGCAGTTCTTC
cdr3_aa: CASSLEGIEQFF

v_call: TRBV2
clone_size: .
j_call: TRBJ1-3
d_call: TRBD1
cdr3_nt: TGTGCCAGCACCTCCACCGGGACAGGGGGCAAGAGGTTGTCGAACACCATATATTTT
cdr3_aa: CASTSTGTGGKRLSNTIYF

v_call: TRBV6-2/TRBV6-3
clone_size: .
j_call: TRBJ1-2
d_call: TRBD1
cdr3_nt: TGTGCCAGCAGTAGACAGGGTGTGGGCTACACCTTC
cdr3_aa: CASSRQGVGYTF

v_call: TRBV3-1/TRBV3-2
clone_size: .
j_call: TRBJ2-7
d_call: .
cdr3_nt: TGTGCCAGCAGCCAAGCAGCAATCGGGACTAGGGGGCACGAGCAGTACTTC
cdr3_aa: CASSQAAIGTRGHEQYF

v_call: TRBV2
clone_size: few
j_call: TRBJ1-5
d_call: .
cdr3_nt: TGTGCCAGCAGTCTATCCGGGGCTAGCAATCAGCCCCAGCATTTT
cdr3_aa: CASSLSGASNQPQHF

v_call: TRBV10-3
clone_size: .
j_call: TRBJ2-7
d_call: TRBD1
cdr3_nt: TGTGCCATCAGTGGGAAATCAGGGGGCGAGCAGTACTTC
cdr3_aa: CAISGKSGGEQYF

v_call: TRBV11-2
clone_size: .
j_call: TRBJ1-1
d_call: TRBD1
cdr3_nt: TGTGCCAGCAGCTCTAAGACAGGGGGCCGCACTGAAGCTTTCTTT
cdr3_aa: CASSSKTGGRTEAFF

v_call: TRBV30
clone_size: few
j_call: TRBJ1-1
d_call: .
cdr3_nt: TGTGCCTGGAGTGTACGGAATGAAGCTTTCTTT
cdr3_aa: CAWSVRNEAFF

v_call: TRBV6-5
clone_size: .
j_call: TRBJ1-2
d_call: .
cdr3_nt: TGTGCCAGCAGTTACTCGGGGGGGCTGAACTATGGCTACACCTTC
cdr3_aa: CASSYSGGLNYGYTF

v_call: TRBV6-2/TRBV6-3
clone_size: .
j_call: TRBJ2-1
d_call: TRBD2
cdr3_nt: TGTGCCAGCAGTTACTCTGGCGGGGGGGCCACTGAGCAGTTCTTC
cdr3_aa: CASSYSGGGATEQFF

v_call: TRBV30
clone_size: .
j_call: TRBJ1-1
d_call: TRBD1
cdr3_nt: TGTGCCTGGAGAAGGACAGGGCCGAACACTGAAGCTTTCTTT
cdr3_aa: CAWRRTGPNTEAFF

v_call: TRBV2
clone_size: few
j_call: TRBJ1-5
d_call: .
cdr3_nt: TGTGCCAGCAGCCCCAGCAATCAGCCCCAGCATTTT
cdr3_aa: CASSPSNQPQHF

v_call: TRBV30
clone_size: .
j_call: TRBJ2-2
d_call: .
cdr3_nt: TGTGCCTGGAGTCGGGTGAAATCCTTCGGTACCGGGGAGCTGTTTTTT
cdr3_aa: CAWSRVKSFGTGELFF

v_call: TRBV11-2
clone_size: .
j_call: TRBJ2-4
d_call: .
cdr3_nt: TGTGCCAGCAGCTTACTGGGCTTTGGCAAAAACATTCAGTACTTC
cdr3_aa: CASSLLGFGKNIQYF

v_call: TRBV3-1/TRBV3-2
clone_size: .
j_call: TRBJ1-1
d_call: .
cdr3_nt: TGTGCCAGCAGCCAACGGCAGGGTAACACTGAAGCTTTCTTT
cdr3_aa: CASSQRQGNTEAFF

v_call: TRBV19
clone_size: .
j_call: TRBJ1-3
d_call: .
cdr3_nt: TGTGCCAGTAGTCCTTGGGACGGTCCCTCTGGAAACACCATATATTTT
cdr3_aa: CASSPWDGPSGNTIYF

v_call: TRBV4-3
clone_size: few
j_call: TRBJ2-7
d_call: TRBD1
cdr3_nt: TGCGCCAGCAGCCAAGAAGGACGGACAGGAGCCTACGAGCAGTACTTC
cdr3_aa: CASSQEGRTGAYEQYF

v_call: TRBV11-2
clone_size: .
j_call: TRBJ2-7
d_call: TRBD2
cdr3_nt: TGTGCCAGCAGTTACGGACTAGCGGGAGAGGTGTCCTACGAGCAGTACTTC
cdr3_aa: CASSYGLAGEVSYEQYF

v_call: TRBV30
clone_size: once
j_call: TRBJ2-7
d_call: TRBD2
cdr3_nt: TGTGCCTGGAGTCGTGACCCTGGACTAGCGGGAGACAGGTACGAGCAGTACTTC
cdr3_aa: CAWSRDPGLAGDRYEQYF

v_call: TRBV19
clone_size: .
j_call: TRBJ1-5
d_call: .
cdr3_nt: TGTGCCAGTAGTATACGGCAGGGCTATCAGCCCCAGCATTTT
cdr3_aa: CASSIRQGYQPQHF

v_call: TRBV6-2/TRBV6-3
clone_size: .
j_call: TRBJ2-5
d_call: TRBD1
cdr3_nt: TGTGCCAGCAGCCAGACCCCTTCGACAGGGGGCTATGAGACCCAGTACTTC
cdr3_aa: CASSQTPSTGGYETQYF

v_call: TRBV28
clone_size: .
j_call: TRBJ2-5
d_call: TRBD1
cdr3_nt: TGTGCCAGCAGTTATCGAGCGACAGGGGCGCGGGAGACCCAGTACTTC
cdr3_aa: CASSYRATGARETQYF

v_call: TRBV7-9
clone_size: .
j_call: TRBJ1-1
d_call: .
cdr3_nt: TGTGCCAGCAGCTTATGGGGAGAAGCTTTCTTT
cdr3_aa: CASSLWGEAFF

v_call: TRBV29-1
clone_size: .
j_call: TRBJ2-2
d_call: TRBD1
cdr3_nt: TGCAGCGTTGTGGGGACAGGGGCCCTCTTAGGCGGGGAGCTGTTTTTT
cdr3_aa: CSVVGTGALLGGELFF

v_call: TRBV5-5
clone_size: .
j_call: TRBJ1-1
d_call: .
cdr3_nt: TGTGCCAGCACCCGTTTAGGGGGGCGGAACACTGAAGCTTTCTTT
cdr3_aa: CASTRLGGRNTEAFF

v_call: TRBV24-1
clone_size: .
j_call: TRBJ2-1
d_call: .
cdr3_nt: TGTGCCACCAGTGACCCGGGGCTCCGGAGGGAATTCTTC
cdr3_aa: CATSDPGLRREFF

v_call: TRBV6-1
clone_size: few
j_call: TRBJ1-2
d_call: TRBD1
cdr3_nt: TGTGCCAGCAGTGAGCGACAGGGAGGGAAGGATGGCTACACCTTC
cdr3_aa: CASSERQGGKDGYTF